This T cell receptor beta chain was identified in a study of blood T cells in healthy people across ages. The sample holds a few counts of this clonotype. It was with a sample-barcoded 5' primer and a J-beta primer mix that a second PCR of roughly 7 to 11 cycles was run. One entry per CDR3 protein, called by TCRdb with MiXCR from the 5' RACE reads. This sample carries over 1,500,000 distinct CDR3 sequences, roughly 52% of them seen once, and the ten largest clones take over 2%. The sequence was obtained from a woman in her thirties or forties in good health. Input material: blood.

The chain's CDR3 is CASSQPGLAATYNEQFF. As DNA, the CDR3 is TGCGCCAGCAGCCAACCCGGACTAGCGGCAACCTACAATGAGCAGTTCTTC. V usage is TRBV4-1 and J usage is TRBJ2-1, with TRBD2 matching 10 bases. Germline loops: CDR1 MGHRA, CDR2 YSYEKL. The CDR3 is 17 amino acids. The ends lost 2 bases at V and 2 bases at J; junction bases unmatched: 6.